This TCR beta chain was obtained from a study of spatial heterogeneity in lung cancer. Study background: Detected sequences consistently included more beta-chain ones than alpha-chain ones. Across the raw uncorrected reads, a unique TCR and UMI combination was observed, on average, more than ten times.

Unique molecular identifiers tagged every individual TCR cDNA molecule. TCRdb re-called the 5' RACE reads with MiXCR, one entry per CDR3 protein. The sample has around 3,600 distinct CDR3 sequences, around 6.7% seen once. As for time point: sample taken at primary tumor resection. Tumor, nontumor lung or frozen PBMC supplied whole RNA that was sequenced unsorted. Untreated early-stage non-small cell lung cancer patients, roughly 72 in total, were the donors. Sequencing was performed on normal lung tissue next to the tumor, taken at surgery. The sequence derives from a male donor with early-stage non-small cell lung cancer.

DNA for the CDR3: TGTGCCAGCAGCCAGGGACAGGGGCGAGCCAAAAACATTCAGTACTTC. It translates to CASSQGQGRAKNIQYF. V usage is TRBV3-1 and J usage is TRBJ2-4; 10 bases line up with TRBD1. The length of the CDR3 is 16 residues. Germline V gives CDR1 LGHDT, CDR2 YNNKEL (reference sequence). After removal of 3 bases from V and 0 bases from J, the junction contained 2 bases not matched to a gene.